This T cell receptor beta chain originates from a study of type 1 regulatory T cells. Study background: An in vitro protocol generated T-allo10, a Tr1-enriched, alloantigen-specific CD4 T cell product.

In germline, CDR1 is LGHDT, CDR2 YNNKEL (reference sequence). The CDR3 extends over 17 amino acids. J lost 2 bases, V lost 4 bases, and 7 bases had no gene match. MiXCR, run by TCRdb on the reads, gives a single entry per CDR3 protein. The repertoire includes under 3,500 distinct CDR3 sequences, 6.5% to 9% of them detected once, and 5.5% to 7.5% sits in the top ten. By share, this clonotype ranks as large (0.1 to 1%). The antigen remains unidentified. The specimen was cultured T cells, either the whole culture or a sorted T cell fraction (not recorded which). The chain links TRBV3-1 to TRBJ2-1; TRBD2 matches 11 bases. The receptor was derived from a human donor in good health. DNA of the CDR3: TGTGCCAGCAGCCGACCCGGACTAGCGGGCACCTACAATGAGCAGTTCTTC. Translating gives CASSRPGLAGTYNEQFF.